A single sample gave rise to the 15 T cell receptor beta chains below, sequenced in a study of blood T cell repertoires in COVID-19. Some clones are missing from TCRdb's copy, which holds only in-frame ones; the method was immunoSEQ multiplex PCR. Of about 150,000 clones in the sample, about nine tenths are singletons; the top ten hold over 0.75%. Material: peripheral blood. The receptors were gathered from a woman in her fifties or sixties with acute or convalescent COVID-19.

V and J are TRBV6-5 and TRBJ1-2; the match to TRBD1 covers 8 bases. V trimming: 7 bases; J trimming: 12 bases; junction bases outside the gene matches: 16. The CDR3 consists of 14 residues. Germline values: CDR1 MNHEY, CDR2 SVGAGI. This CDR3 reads CASNNPGTGPFDTF. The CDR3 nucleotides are TGTGCCAGCAATAACCCCGGGACAGGCCCCTTCGACACCTTC.

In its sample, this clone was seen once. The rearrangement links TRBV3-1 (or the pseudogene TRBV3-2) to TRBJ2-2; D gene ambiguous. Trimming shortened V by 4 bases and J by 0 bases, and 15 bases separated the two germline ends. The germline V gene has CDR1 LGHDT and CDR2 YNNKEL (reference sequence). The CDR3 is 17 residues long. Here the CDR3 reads CASSPSSGRSNTGELFF. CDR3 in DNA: TGTGCCAGCAGCCCATCATCTGGCAGGTCGAACACCGGGGAGCTGTTTTTT.

In DNA form, the CDR3 reads TGTGCCAGCAGTTTCGACAGGGTCTCTGGCTACACCTTC. It specifies CASSFDRVSGYTF. V is TRBV28 and J is TRBJ1-2; 7 bases line up with TRBD1. The CDR3 is made up of 13 amino acids. V was pared by 3 bases and J by 7 bases, with 5 bases of the junction left unmatched. Per germline, CDR1 MDHEN and CDR2 SYDVKM.

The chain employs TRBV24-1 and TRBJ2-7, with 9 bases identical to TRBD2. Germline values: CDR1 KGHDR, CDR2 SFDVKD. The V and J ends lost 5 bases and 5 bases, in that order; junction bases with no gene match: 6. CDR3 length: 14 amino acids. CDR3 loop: CATSGAGGPDEQYF. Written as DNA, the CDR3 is TGTGCCACCAGTGGGGCGGGAGGGCCGGACGAGCAGTACTTC.

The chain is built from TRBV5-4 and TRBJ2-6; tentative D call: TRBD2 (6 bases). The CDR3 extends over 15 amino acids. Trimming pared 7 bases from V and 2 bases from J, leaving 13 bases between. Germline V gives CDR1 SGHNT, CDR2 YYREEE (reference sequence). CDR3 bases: TGTGCCAGCGAAAGTGGGGGGACTGGGGCCAACGTCCTGACTTTC. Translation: CASESGGTGANVLTF.

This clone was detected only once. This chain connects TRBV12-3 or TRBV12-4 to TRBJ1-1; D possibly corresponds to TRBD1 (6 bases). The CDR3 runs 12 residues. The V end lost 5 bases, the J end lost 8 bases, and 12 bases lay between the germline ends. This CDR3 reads CASSVTGTEAFF. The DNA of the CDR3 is TGTGCCAGCAGTGTGACAGGAACAGAAGCTTTCTTT.

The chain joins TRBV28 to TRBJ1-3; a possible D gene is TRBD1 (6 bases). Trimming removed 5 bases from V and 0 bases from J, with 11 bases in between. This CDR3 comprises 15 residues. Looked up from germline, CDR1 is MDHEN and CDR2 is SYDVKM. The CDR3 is CASSHRVLSGNTIYF. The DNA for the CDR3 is TGTGCCAGCAGTCACAGGGTTCTCTCTGGAAACACCATATATTTT.

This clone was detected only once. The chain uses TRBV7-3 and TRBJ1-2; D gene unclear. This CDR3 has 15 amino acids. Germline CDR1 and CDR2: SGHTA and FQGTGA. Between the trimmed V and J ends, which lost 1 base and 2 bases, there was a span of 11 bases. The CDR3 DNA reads TGTGCCAGCAGCTTAAGATCGGGTGAGAACTATGGCTACACCTTC. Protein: CASSLRSGENYGYTF.

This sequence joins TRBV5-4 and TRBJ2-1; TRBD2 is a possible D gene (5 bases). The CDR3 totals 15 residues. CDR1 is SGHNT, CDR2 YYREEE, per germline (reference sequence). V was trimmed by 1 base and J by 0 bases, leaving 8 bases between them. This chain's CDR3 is CASSLRGSSYNEQFF. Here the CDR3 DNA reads TGTGCCAGCAGCTTGCGGGGAAGCTCCTACAATGAGCAGTTCTTC.

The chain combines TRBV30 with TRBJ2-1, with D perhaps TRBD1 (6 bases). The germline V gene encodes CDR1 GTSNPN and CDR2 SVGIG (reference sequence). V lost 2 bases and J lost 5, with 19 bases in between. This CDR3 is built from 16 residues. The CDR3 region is CAWSTTTGTPNNEQFF. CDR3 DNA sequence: TGTGCCTGGAGTACCACCACCGGGACACCCAACAATGAGCAGTTCTTC. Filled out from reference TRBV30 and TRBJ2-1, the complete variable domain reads SQTIHQWPATLVQPVGSPLSLECTVEGTSNPNLYWYRQAAGRGLQLLFYSVGIGQISSEVPQNLSASRPQDRQFILSSKKLLLSDSGFYLCAWSTTTGTPNNEQFFGPGTRLTVL.

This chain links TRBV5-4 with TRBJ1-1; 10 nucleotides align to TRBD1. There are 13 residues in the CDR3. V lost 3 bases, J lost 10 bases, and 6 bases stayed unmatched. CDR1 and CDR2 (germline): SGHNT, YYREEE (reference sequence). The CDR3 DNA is TGTGCCAGCAGCTACCGGGACAGGGGTAGAGCTTTCTTT. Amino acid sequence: CASSYRDRGRAFF.

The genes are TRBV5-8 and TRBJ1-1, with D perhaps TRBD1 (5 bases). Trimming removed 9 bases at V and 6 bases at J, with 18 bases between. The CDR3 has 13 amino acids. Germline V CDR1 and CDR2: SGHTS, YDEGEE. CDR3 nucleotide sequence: TGTGCCACCCAACAGCGTCGGGGGTCTGAAGCTTTCTTT. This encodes CATQQRRGSEAFF.

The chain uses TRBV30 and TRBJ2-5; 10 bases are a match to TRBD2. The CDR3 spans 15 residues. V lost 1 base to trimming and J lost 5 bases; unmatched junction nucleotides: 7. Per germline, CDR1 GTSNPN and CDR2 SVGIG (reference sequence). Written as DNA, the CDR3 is TGTGCCTGGAGTGCTGCTAGCGGGGGAGGGGAGACCCAGTACTTC. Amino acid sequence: CAWSAASGGGETQYF. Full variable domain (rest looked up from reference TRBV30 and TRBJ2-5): SQTIHQWPATLVQPVGSPLSLECTVEGTSNPNLYWYRQAAGRGLQLLFYSVGIGQISSEVPQNLSASRPQDRQFILSSKKLLLSDSGFYLCAWSAASGGGETQYFGPGTRLLVL.

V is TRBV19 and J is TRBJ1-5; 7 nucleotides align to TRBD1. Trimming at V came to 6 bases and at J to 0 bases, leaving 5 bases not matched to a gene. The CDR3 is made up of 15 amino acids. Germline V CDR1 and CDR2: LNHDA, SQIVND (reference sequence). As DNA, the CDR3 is TGTGCCAGTAGCCAGACAGGGAATAGCAATCAGCCCCAGCATTTT. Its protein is CASSQTGNSNQPQHF. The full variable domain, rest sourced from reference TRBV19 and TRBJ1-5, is DGGITQSPKYLFRKEGQNVTLSCEQNLNHDAMYWYRQDPGQGLRLIYYSQIVNDFQKGDIAEGYSVSREKKESFPLTVTSAQKNPTAFYLCASSQTGNSNQPQHFGDGTRLSIL.

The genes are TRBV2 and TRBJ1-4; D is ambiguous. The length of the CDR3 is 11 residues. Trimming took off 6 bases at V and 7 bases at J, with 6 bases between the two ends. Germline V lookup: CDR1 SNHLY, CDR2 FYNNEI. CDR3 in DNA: TGTGCCAGCAGGGCAGGTGAAAAACTGTTTTTT. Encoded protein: CASRAGEKLFF.